The next 3 T cell receptor beta chains were all read from a single sample in a study of beta chain features in type 1 diabetes. No antigen is known for these receptors. Study-level points and caveats: The study found moderately but significantly shorter TCRB CDR3s in all four CD4+ subsets of Type 1 diabetes patients.

The entirety of the isolated RNA underwent reverse transcription, so expressed TCRB transcripts were sequenced. Repertoires were generated with immunoSEQ multiplex PCR, while TCRdb's copy carries only in-frame clones and drops some. This sample has some 200,000 clones, with roughly 17% found just once. What was sequenced was naive CD4+ T cells from blood. The receptor source for this set is a young man with type 1 diabetes.

This clone was observed a handful of times. This sequence joins TRBV5-1 and TRBJ1-2; 8 bases match TRBD1. Germline V CDR1 and CDR2: SGHRS, YFSETQ. The CDR3 extends over 12 amino acids. The V and J ends lost 4 bases and 6 bases, in that order; junction bases with no gene match: 2. CDR3: CASSPDRDGYTF. DNA for the CDR3: TGCGCCAGCAGCCCGGACAGGGATGGCTACACCTTC. The full variable domain, with the rest looked up from reference TRBV5-1 and TRBJ1-2, is KAGVTQTPRYLIKTRGQQVTLSCSPISGHRSVSWYQQTPGQGLQFLFEYFSETQRNKGNFPGRFSGRQFSNSRSEMNVSTLELGDSALYLCASSPDRDGYTFGSGTRLTVV.

The CDR3 sequence is CAWIPTSGSETQYF. CDR3 nucleotide sequence: TGTGCCTGGATCCCGACTAGCGGGTCAGAGACCCAGTACTTC. V gene TRBV30 combines with J gene TRBJ2-5, with 10 positions matching TRBD2. Germline assignment: CDR1 GTSNPN and CDR2 SVGIG (reference sequence). The CDR3 extends over 14 amino acids. V lost 4 bases to trimming and J lost 4 bases; unmatched junction nucleotides: 6.

The CDR3 DNA sequence: TGTGCCAGCAGTTACGACAGCAGCTATGGCTACACCTTC. Residues: CASSYDSSYGYTF. The rearrangement joins TRBV6-5 to TRBJ1-2; tentatively, D is TRBD1 (5 bases). Germline CDR1 is MNHEY and CDR2 is SVGAGI. V was pared by 2 bases and J by 4 bases, with 8 bases between. The CDR3 is made up of 13 amino acids.